This T cell receptor (beta chain) comes out of a study of CD8+ T cells in alopecia areata. About the research overall: Treatment of the treated patients consisted of oral tofacitinib, 5 to 10 mg twice daily.

The study's findings and limits: Within the top 100, expanded CD8+ clones significantly decreased with tofacitinib, as did scalp clonality. Sequenced scalp T cells also include alphabeta T cells resident in normal skin.

Documented treatment: oral pan-JAK inhibitor, 5-10 mg twice daily. The CDR3 is 13 residues long. Looked up from germline, CDR1 is SGDLS and CDR2 is YYNGEE. Trimming shortened V by 4 bases and J by 2 bases, and 9 bases separated the two germline ends. As regards this clone: The target antigen is unknown.

Once RNA had been extracted, it was reverse transcribed into cDNA to act as the sequencing template. Measured with immunoSEQ multiplex PCR; TCRdb has only the in-frame clones, and not every one. The sample has around 290,000 clones, nearly 60% seen once. Specimen: CD4+ T cells sorted from blood, collected at week 24, from a patient treated with tofacitinib. The chain has TRBV9 and TRBJ2-5; D not resolved. The sequence was collected from a human donor with alopecia areata. This CDR3 is CASSPREQETQYF. In nucleotides, the CDR3 is TGTGCCAGCAGCCCCCGTGAGCAAGAGACCCAGTACTTC.